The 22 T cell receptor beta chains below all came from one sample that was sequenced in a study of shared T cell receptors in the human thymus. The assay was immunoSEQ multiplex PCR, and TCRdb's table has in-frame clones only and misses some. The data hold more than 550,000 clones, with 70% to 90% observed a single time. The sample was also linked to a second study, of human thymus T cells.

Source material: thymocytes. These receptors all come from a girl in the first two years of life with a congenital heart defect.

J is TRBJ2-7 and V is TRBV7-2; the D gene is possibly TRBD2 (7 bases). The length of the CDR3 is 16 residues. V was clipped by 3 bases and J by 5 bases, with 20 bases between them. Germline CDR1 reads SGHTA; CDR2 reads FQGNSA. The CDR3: CASSFHSDEGGDEQYF. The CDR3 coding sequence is TGTGCCAGCAGCTTCCACAGCGATGAGGGGGGGGACGAGCAGTACTTC.

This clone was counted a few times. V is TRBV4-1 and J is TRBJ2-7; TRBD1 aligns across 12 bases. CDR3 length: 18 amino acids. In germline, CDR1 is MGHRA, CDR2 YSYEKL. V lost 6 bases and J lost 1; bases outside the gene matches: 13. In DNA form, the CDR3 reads TGCGCCAGCAGTACGTTATCACTGGGACAGGGGGCATCCTACGAGCAGTACTTC. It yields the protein CASSTLSLGQGASYEQYF.

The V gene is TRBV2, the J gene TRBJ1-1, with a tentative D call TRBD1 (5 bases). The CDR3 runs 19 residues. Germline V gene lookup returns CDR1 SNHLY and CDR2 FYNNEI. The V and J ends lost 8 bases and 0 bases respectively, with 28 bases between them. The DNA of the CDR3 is TGTGCCAGCCGAGAATTTAGGACACCCGAAGGCACCATGAACACTGAAGCTTTCTTT. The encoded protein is CASREFRTPEGTMNTEAFF.

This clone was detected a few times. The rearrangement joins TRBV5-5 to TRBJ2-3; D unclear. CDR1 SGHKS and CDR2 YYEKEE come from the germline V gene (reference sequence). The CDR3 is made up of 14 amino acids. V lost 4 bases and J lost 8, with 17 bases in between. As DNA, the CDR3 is TGTGCCAGCAGCCTGCCCGGCAAGCGTAGTACGCAGTATTTT. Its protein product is CASSLPGKRSTQYF. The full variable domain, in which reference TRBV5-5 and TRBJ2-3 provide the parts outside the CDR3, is DAGVTQSPTHLIKTRGQQVTLRCSPISGHKSVSWYQQVLGQGPQFIFQYYEKEERGRGNFPDRFSARQFPNYSSELNVNALLLGDSALYLCASSLPGKRSTQYFGPGTRLTVL.

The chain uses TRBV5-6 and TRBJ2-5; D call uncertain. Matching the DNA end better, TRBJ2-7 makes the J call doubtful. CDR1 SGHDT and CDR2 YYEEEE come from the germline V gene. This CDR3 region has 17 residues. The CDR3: CASSHRVVESPTYEQYF. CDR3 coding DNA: TGTGCCAGCAGCCACAGAGTAGTCGAGTCTCCCACCTACGAGCAGTACTTC.

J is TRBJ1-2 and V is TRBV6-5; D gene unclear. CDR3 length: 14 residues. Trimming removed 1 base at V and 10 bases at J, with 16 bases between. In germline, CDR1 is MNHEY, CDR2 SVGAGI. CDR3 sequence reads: CASSYFPWGGDYTF. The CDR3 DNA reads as TGTGCCAGCAGTTACTTTCCTTGGGGAGGAGACTACACCTTC.

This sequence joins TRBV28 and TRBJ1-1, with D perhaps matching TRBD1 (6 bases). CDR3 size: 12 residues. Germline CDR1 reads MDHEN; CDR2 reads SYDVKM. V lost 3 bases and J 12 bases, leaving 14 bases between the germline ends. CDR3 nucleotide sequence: TGTGCCAGCAGTTTGCGGCAAGGGGGAACTTTCTTT. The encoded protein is CASSLRQGGTFF. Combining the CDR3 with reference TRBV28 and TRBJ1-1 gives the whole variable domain DVKVTQSSRYLVKRTGEKVFLECVQDMDHENMFWYRQDPGLGLRLIYFSYDVKMKEKGDIPEGYSVSREKKERFSLILESASTNQTSMYLCASSLRQGGTFFGQGTRLTVV.

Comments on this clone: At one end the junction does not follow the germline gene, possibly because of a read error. The chain's CDR3 is CASSLGPRNPQDGCTF. For the CDR3, the DNA is TGCGCCAGCAGCTTGGGCCCCCGCAACCCACAGGATGGCTGCACCTTC. This chain links TRBV5-1 with TRBJ1-2, with a possible D match to TRBD1 (5 bases). This CDR3 comprises 16 residues. The V gene's germline CDR1 is SGHRS and CDR2 YFSETQ.

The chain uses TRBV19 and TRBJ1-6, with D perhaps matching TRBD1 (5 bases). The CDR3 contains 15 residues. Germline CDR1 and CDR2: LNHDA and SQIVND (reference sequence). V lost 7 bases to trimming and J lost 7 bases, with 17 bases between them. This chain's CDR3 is CASTRLAQANSPLHF. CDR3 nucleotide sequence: TGTGCCAGTACTCGTCTGGCACAGGCAAATTCACCCCTCCACTTT. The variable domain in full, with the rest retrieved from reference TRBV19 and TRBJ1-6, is DGGITQSPKYLFRKEGQNVTLSCEQNLNHDAMYWYRQDPGQGLRLIYYSQIVNDFQKGDIAEGYSVSREKKESFPLTVTSAQKNPTAFYLCASTRLAQANSPLHFGNGTRLTVT.

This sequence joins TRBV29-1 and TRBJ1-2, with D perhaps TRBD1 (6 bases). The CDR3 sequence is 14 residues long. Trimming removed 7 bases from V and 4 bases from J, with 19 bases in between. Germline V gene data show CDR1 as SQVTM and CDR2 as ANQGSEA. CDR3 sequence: CSADRTDQFYGYTF. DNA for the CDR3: TGCAGCGCTGACCGGACAGATCAATTCTATGGCTACACCTTC.

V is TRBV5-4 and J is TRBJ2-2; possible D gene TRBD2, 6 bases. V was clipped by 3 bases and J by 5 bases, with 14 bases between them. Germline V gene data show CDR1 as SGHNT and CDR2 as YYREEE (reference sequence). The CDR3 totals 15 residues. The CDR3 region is CASSWELGGTGELFF. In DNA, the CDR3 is TGTGCCAGCAGCTGGGAGCTCGGAGGGACCGGGGAGCTGTTTTTT.

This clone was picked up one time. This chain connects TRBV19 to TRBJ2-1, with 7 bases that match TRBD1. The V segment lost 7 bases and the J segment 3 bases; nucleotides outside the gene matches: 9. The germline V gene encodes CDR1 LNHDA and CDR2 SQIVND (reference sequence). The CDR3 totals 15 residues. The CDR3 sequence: CASNFGTAFYNEQFF. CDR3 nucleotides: TGTGCCAGTAATTTCGGGACAGCCTTCTACAATGAGCAGTTCTTC.

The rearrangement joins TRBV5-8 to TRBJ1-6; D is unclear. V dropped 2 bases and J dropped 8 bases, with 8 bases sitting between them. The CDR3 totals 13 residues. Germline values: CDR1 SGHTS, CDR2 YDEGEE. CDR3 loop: CASSFDGDSPLHF. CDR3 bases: TGTGCCAGCAGCTTTGACGGGGATTCACCCCTCCACTTT.

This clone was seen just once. The CDR3 sequence: CASSQPVKEGQPSGANVLTF. Here the CDR3 DNA reads TGCGCCAGCAGCCAACCCGTAAAGGAGGGACAGCCCTCTGGGGCCAACGTCCTGACTTTC. The chain is built from TRBV4-3 and TRBJ2-6; TRBD1 is a possible D gene (7 bases). The germline V gene has CDR1 LGHNA and CDR2 YSLEER. The CDR3 length is 20 residues. V gave up 2 bases and J gave up 0 bases, with 20 bases separating them.

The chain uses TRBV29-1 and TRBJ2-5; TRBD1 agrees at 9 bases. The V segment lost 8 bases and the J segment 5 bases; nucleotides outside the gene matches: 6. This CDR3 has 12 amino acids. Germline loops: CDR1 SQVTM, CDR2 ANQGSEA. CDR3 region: CSTAGTGETQYF. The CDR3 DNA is TGCAGCACTGCCGGGACAGGGGAGACCCAGTACTTC. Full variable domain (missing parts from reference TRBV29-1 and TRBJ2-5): SAVISQKPSRDICQRGTSLTIQCQVDSQVTMMFWYRQQPGQSLTLIATANQGSEATYESGFVIDKFPISRPNLTFSTLTVSNMSPEDSSIYLCSTAGTGETQYFGPGTRLLVL.

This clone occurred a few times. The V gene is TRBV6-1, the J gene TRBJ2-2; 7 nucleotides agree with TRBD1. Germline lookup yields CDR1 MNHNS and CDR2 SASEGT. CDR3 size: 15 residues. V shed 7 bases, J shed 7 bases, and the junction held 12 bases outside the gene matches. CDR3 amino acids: CASTKTGSLNGELFF. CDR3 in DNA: TGTGCCAGCACTAAGACAGGGAGTCTCAACGGGGAGCTGTTTTTT.

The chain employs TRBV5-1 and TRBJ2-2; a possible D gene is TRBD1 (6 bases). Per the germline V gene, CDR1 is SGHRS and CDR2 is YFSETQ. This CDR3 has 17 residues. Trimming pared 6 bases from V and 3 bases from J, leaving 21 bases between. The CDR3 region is CASKQPHLHRDTGELFF. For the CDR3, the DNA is TGCGCCAGCAAACAACCACATTTGCACAGGGACACCGGGGAGCTGTTTTTT.

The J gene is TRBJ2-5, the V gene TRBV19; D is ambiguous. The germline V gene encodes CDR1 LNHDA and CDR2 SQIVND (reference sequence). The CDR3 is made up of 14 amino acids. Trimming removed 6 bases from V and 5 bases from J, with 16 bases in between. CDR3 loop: CASSPRRLVETQYF. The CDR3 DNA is TGTGCCAGTAGCCCCCGGCGGCTCGTGGAGACCCAGTACTTC.

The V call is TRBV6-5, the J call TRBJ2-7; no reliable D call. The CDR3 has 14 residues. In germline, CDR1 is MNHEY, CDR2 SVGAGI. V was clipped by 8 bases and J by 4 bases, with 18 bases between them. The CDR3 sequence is CASALSRTMYEQYF. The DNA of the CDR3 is TGTGCCAGCGCACTAAGCCGAACGATGTACGAGCAGTACTTC.

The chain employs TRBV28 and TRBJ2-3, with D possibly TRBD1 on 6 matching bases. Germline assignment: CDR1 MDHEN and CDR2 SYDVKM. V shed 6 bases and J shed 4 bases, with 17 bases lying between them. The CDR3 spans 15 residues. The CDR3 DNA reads TGTGCCAGCAGCGTAACAGGGTCGGGGCCAGATACGCAGTATTTT. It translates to CASSVTGSGPDTQYF.

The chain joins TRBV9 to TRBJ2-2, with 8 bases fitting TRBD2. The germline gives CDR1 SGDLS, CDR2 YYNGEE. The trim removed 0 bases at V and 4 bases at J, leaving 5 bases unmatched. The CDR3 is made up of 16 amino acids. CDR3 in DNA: TGTGCCAGCAGCGTAGGATTAGCGGGGATCACCGGGGAGCTGTTTTTT. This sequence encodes CASSVGLAGITGELFF.

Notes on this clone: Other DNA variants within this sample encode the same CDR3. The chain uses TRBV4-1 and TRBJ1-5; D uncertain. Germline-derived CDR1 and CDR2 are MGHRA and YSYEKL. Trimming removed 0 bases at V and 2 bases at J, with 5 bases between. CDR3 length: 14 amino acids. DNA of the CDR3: TGCGCCAGCAGCCAAGAAACAGGCAATCAGCCCCAGCATTTT. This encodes CASSQETGNQPQHF.